The 24 T cell receptor beta chains listed next were all sequenced from one sample in a study of cytomegalovirus exposure and HLA in healthy donors. PCR primers comprised 60 Vbeta and 13 Jbeta primers. Produced via immunoSEQ multiplex PCR; TCRdb's table is partial and in-frame only. Of 150,000 to 200,000 clones in the sample, about 86% are singletons; the top ten hold roughly 1.8%. The sample taken for sequencing was PBMCs. The receptors originated from a woman in her late teens or twenties in good health and CMV-seronegative.

The rearrangement links TRBV6-1 to TRBJ1-1, with D hard to call. The CDR3 is made up of 16 amino acids. Between the trimmed V and J ends, which lost 1 base and 0 bases, there was a span of 12 bases. CDR1 MNHNS and CDR2 SASEGT come from the germline V gene. The CDR3 DNA is TGTGCCAGCAGTGAAGAAGTTCACAGCATGAACACTGAAGCTTTCTTT. It is translated as CASSEEVHSMNTEAFF.

The rearrangement links TRBV7-2 to TRBJ1-5, with D hard to call. The CDR3 extends over 14 amino acids. Per germline, CDR1 SGHTA and CDR2 FQGNSA. The V end lost 2 bases, the J end lost 4 bases, and 9 bases lay between the germline ends. CDR3 amino acids: CASSLNPINQPQHF. The CDR3 coding sequence is TGTGCCAGCAGCTTAAACCCTATTAATCAGCCCCAGCATTTT.

The V call is TRBV18, the J call TRBJ2-1; 8 nucleotides agree with TRBD2. The V gene end was trimmed by 3 bases and the J gene end by 2 bases; junction bases not matched to a gene: 6. The length of the CDR3 is 16 residues. Germline assignment: CDR1 KGHSH and CDR2 LQKENI. The chain's CDR3 is CASSPSTSGPYNEQFF. Here the CDR3 DNA reads TGTGCCAGCTCACCTTCCACTAGCGGACCCTACAATGAGCAGTTCTTC.

The CDR3, as DNA: TGTGCCAGCTCACCAATCAAGACAGGGTGGGGTACAAACAATGAGCAGTTCTTC. It translates to CASSPIKTGWGTNNEQFF. The chain employs TRBV18 and TRBJ2-1, with TRBD1 identical over 7 bases. CDR1 KGHSH and CDR2 LQKENI come from the germline V gene. The CDR3 extends over 18 amino acids. V dropped 2 bases and J dropped 5; count of bases not matched to a gene: 15.

The chain recombines TRBV10-3 with TRBJ2-7, with D possibly being TRBD1 (5 bases). From germline, CDR1 is ENHRY and CDR2 SYGVKD. This CDR3 region has 16 residues. The germline V and J ends were trimmed by 0 bases and 4 bases, with 16 bases remaining between them. The chain's CDR3 is CAISESSTGGTYEQYF. CDR3 bases: TGTGCCATCAGTGAGTCGTCAACAGGTGGAACTTACGAGCAGTACTTC.

A note on this clone: The sample holds other DNA sequences that translate to the same CDR3. V and J are TRBV6-5 and TRBJ1-1; D not certain. The CDR3 runs 15 residues. With 0 bases removed from V and 3 bases from J, the gap between germline ends came to 11 bases. Looked up from germline, CDR1 is MNHEY and CDR2 is SVGAGI. CDR3: CASSYSSLVDTEAFF. The CDR3 DNA reads TGTGCCAGCAGTTACTCGAGCTTAGTGGACACTGAAGCTTTCTTT.

The chain couples TRBV21-1 to TRBJ2-5; the table's D call, TRBD1, was not checked against the DNA. Gene TRBJ2-7 matches the end of the DNA better, so the J call may be wrong. TRBV21-1 is designated a pseudogene. The CDR3 loop spans 15 amino acids. The DNA for the CDR3 is TGTGCCAGCAGCAAAAGGTGGACAGGGGGCTACGAGCAGTACTTC. Translated: CASSKRWTGGYEQYF.

A single count supports this clone. This chain connects TRBV28 to TRBJ2-2; D is unresolved. The CDR3 is made up of 10 amino acids. CDR1 is MDHEN and CDR2 is SYDVKM in the germline V gene. V was trimmed by 3 bases and J by 11 bases, leaving 4 bases between them. In nucleotides, the CDR3 is TGTGCCAGCAGTTTGCGCGAGCTGTTTTTT. Translation gives CASSLRELFF. Using reference TRBV28 and TRBJ2-2 for the parts outside the CDR3, the full variable domain is DVKVTQSSRYLVKRTGEKVFLECVQDMDHENMFWYRQDPGLGLRLIYFSYDVKMKEKGDIPEGYSVSREKKERFSLILESASTNQTSMYLCASSLRELFFGEGSRLTVL.

This chain connects TRBV6-6 to TRBJ1-4, with D possibly matching TRBD1 (6 bases). V lost 2 bases to trimming and J lost 7 bases, with 11 bases between them. The CDR3 loop spans 14 amino acids. CDR1 and CDR2 from the germline V gene are MNHNY and SVGAGI (reference sequence). CDR3 DNA sequence: TGTGCCAGCAGTTACATACAGGGTGGTGAAAAACTGTTTTTT. This gives the protein CASSYIQGGEKLFF.

The chain joins TRBV11-2 to TRBJ2-5, with 12 bases lining up with TRBD2. This CDR3 spans 15 amino acids. The germline V gene has CDR1 SGHAT and CDR2 FQNNGV. Unmatched junction bases numbered 6, after V lost 4 bases and J lost 6 bases. The CDR3 region is CASSWGLAGGQTQYF. CDR3 bases: TGTGCCAGCAGCTGGGGGCTAGCGGGGGGGCAGACCCAGTACTTC.

This clone was observed a single time. The chain is built from TRBV5-1 and TRBJ2-7, with a tentative D call TRBD2 (6 bases). V shed 0 bases and J shed 0 bases, with 7 bases lying between them. Germline-derived CDR1 and CDR2 are SGHRS and YFSETQ. The CDR3 has 14 residues. This chain's CDR3 is CASSLDGSSYEQYF. The CDR3 DNA reads TGCGCCAGCAGCTTGGACGGGAGCTCCTACGAGCAGTACTTC.

The chain couples TRBV19 to TRBJ2-1, with TRBD2 matching 10 bases. V shed 1 base, J shed 4 bases, and the junction held 1 base outside the gene matches. The CDR3 has 15 residues. In germline, CDR1 is LNHDA, CDR2 SQIVND (reference sequence). The DNA for the CDR3 is TGTGCCAGTAGTATAGGACTAGCGGGTTACAATGAGCAGTTCTTC. The encoded protein is CASSIGLAGYNEQFF.

The V call is TRBV30, the J call TRBJ2-5, with 11 bases matching TRBD1. The CDR3 totals 14 residues. Trimming removed 5 bases from V and 5 bases from J; junction bases left unmatched: 7. Germline-derived CDR1 and CDR2 are GTSNPN and SVGIG (reference sequence). The CDR3 DNA reads TGTGCCTGGGGGTTGGGACAGGGGGTGGAGACCCAGTACTTC. This sequence encodes CAWGLGQGVETQYF.

V gene TRBV5-4 combines with J gene TRBJ2-2; no definite D call. The CDR3 contains 13 residues. Trimming pared 4 bases from V and 8 bases from J, leaving 12 bases between. CDR1 and CDR2 from the germline V gene are SGHNT and YYREEE (reference sequence). The CDR3 here is CASSVNSRGELFF. The CDR3 DNA reads TGTGCCAGCAGCGTAAATTCGAGGGGGGAGCTGTTTTTT.

The genes are TRBV5-1 and TRBJ1-5; possibly TRBD1 for D (6 bases). CDR1 and CDR2 from the germline V gene are SGHRS and YFSETQ. V shed 0 bases and J shed 7 bases, with 14 bases lying between them. The CDR3 loop spans 15 amino acids. The CDR3 DNA sequence: TGCGCCAGCAGCTTGGAGGCAGGGGCTGGCCAGCCCCAGCATTTT. This translates into CASSLEAGAGQPQHF.

This clone was seen once. The chain is built from TRBV6-5 and TRBJ2-3, with a weak D call TRBD2 (5 bases). Germline V gene lookup returns CDR1 MNHEY and CDR2 SVGAGI. CDR3 length equals 16 residues. V shed 0 bases and J shed 1 base, with 11 bases lying between them. The CDR3 is CASSYSWSGRTDTQYF. The CDR3, as DNA: TGTGCCAGCAGTTACTCTTGGAGCGGTCGCACAGATACGCAGTATTTT.

The chain is built from TRBV28 and TRBJ1-2; perhaps TRBD1 as D (5 bases). From germline, CDR1 is MDHEN and CDR2 SYDVKM. Trimming removed 4 bases from V and 8 bases from J, with 20 bases in between. The CDR3 contains 15 residues. Here the CDR3 DNA reads TGTGCCAGCAGTTCTGCCCACACAGGTTTGAAGGGCTACACCTTC. Translation: CASSSAHTGLKGYTF.

The chain couples TRBV6-4 to TRBJ1-2, with TRBD1 identical over 9 bases. The junction had 6 bases not matched to a gene; V was cut back by 1 base and J by 6 bases. The CDR3 is made up of 15 amino acids. Per the germline V gene, CDR1 is MRHNA and CDR2 is SNTAGT. The CDR3 bases are TGTGCCAGCAGTGACTTAGGACAGGGGAGGAATGGCTACACCTTC. Its translation is CASSDLGQGRNGYTF.

This clone was counted only a few times. The chain couples TRBV5-4 to TRBJ2-1; 9 nucleotides align to TRBD1. The CDR3 extends over 15 amino acids. Germline CDR1 is SGHNT and CDR2 is YYREEE (reference sequence). Trimming took 4 bases from V and 6 from J; bases not matched to a gene: 8. The CDR3 spells CASSRTGTGINEQFF. CDR3 coding DNA: TGTGCCAGCAGCCGTACCGGGACAGGGATCAATGAGCAGTTCTTC.

This clone showed up just once. The chain couples TRBV28 to TRBJ2-1; D perhaps matches TRBD1 (5 bases). The CDR3 has 14 residues. The V end was cut by 1 base, the J end by 8 bases, with 12 bases between. Germline CDR1 and CDR2: MDHEN and SYDVKM. The DNA for the CDR3 is TGTGCCAGCAGTTTATTAGGGGCAAGGTATGAGCAGTTCTTC. This gives the protein CASSLLGARYEQFF.

V is TRBV10-1 and J is TRBJ1-3, with 7 positions matching TRBD1. The germline CDR1 and CDR2 sequences are WNHNN and SYGVQD (reference sequence). The CDR3 has 17 amino acids. V was pared by 7 bases and J by 0 bases, with 12 bases of the junction left unmatched. CDR3 nucleotides: TGCGCCAGCAAGGTGGACAGGAGAAACGTCTCTGGAAACACCATATATTTT. It is translated as CASKVDRRNVSGNTIYF.

J is TRBJ1-5 and V is TRBV29-1, with 7 bases aligning to TRBD1. The CDR3 has 13 residues. The V and J ends lost 8 bases and 5 bases, in that order; junction bases with no gene match: 9. Germline CDR1 and CDR2: SQVTM and ANQGSEA. CDR3 nucleotides: TGCAGCCTTCTGCAGGGGGTCGATCAGCCCCAGCATTTT. Its translation is CSLLQGVDQPQHF.

V and J are TRBV5-1 and TRBJ1-1; 7 positions agree with TRBD1. The CDR3 extends over 15 amino acids. The ends lost 1 base at V and 6 bases at J; junction bases unmatched: 9. From germline, CDR1 is SGHRS and CDR2 YFSETQ. The CDR3 here is CASSLTGQENSEAFF. The DNA for the CDR3 is TGCGCCAGCAGCTTGACCGGACAGGAAAACTCTGAAGCTTTCTTT.

This clone was detected once. Germline is not matched at one junction end, which may reflect a read error. The chain uses TRBV2 and TRBJ2-6, with TRBD1 identical over 8 bases. CDR1 is SNHLY, CDR2 FYNNEI, per germline. The CDR3 length is 13 residues. DNA of the CDR3: TGTGCCGGCAGGGGGCGCAGGGCCAACGTCCTGACTTTC. As protein: CAGRGRRANVLTF. Variable domain in full (rest from reference TRBV2 and TRBJ2-6): EPEVTQTPSHQVTQMGQEVILRCVPISNHLYFYWYRQILGQKVEFLVSFYNNEISEKSEIFDDQFSVERPDGSNFTLKIRSTKLEDSAMYFCAGRGRRANVLTFGAGSRLTVL.